This paragraph reports one T cell receptor (beta chain). Its target is not known. Clones were read by immunoSEQ multiplex PCR, and TCRdb kept only the in-frame ones, dropping some. This sample has roughly 31,000 clones, with around nine tenths found just once. The V and J ends lost 3 bases and 6 bases, in that order; junction bases with no gene match: 8. CDR3 length: 16 amino acids. Germline V CDR1 and CDR2: SGHAT, FQNNGV. This entry is derived from a study of T cells in pancreatic ductal adenocarcinoma. Study-wide findings and caveats: Enrichment of CD45RO+ effector over naive T cells in tumors may bias clonality.

The selected patients with pancreatic ductal adenocarcinoma had surgery but no neoadjuvant therapy. This chain joins TRBV11-2 and TRBJ2-3; 11 nucleotides agree with TRBD2. The sequence derives from a human donor with pancreatic ductal adenocarcinoma. Material: PBMCs. The CDR3 region has the DNA TGTGCCAGCAGCTTGGTAGCGGGAGGGCCCTGGGATACGCAGTATTTT. Translated, it gives CASSLVAGGPWDTQYF.